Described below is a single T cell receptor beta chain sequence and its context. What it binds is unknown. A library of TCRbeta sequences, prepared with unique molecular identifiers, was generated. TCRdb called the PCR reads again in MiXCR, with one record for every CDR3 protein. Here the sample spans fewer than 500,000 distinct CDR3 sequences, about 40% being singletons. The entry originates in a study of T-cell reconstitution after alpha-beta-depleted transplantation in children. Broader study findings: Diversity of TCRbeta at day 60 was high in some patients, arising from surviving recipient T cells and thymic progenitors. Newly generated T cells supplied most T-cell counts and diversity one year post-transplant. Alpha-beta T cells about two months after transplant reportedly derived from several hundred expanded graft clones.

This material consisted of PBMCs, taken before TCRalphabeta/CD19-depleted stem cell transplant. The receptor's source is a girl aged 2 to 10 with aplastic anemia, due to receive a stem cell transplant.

The CDR3 DNA reads TGTGCCAGCAGTTACCCGGTGGTGATTGAGCAGTACTTC. It codes for CASSYPVVIEQYF. The chain joins TRBV6-2 or TRBV6-3 to TRBJ2-7; D is unresolved. The length of the CDR3 is 13 residues. CDR1 and CDR2 from the germline V gene are MNHEY and SVGEGT. V gave up 2 bases and J gave up 7 bases, with 12 bases separating them.